A selection of T cell receptor beta chains follows, all from one sample in a study of T cell responses to AZD1222 COVID-19 vaccine. Sequencing used immunoSEQ multiplex PCR; TCRdb keeps in-frame clones, though not all of them. Seen here are some 150,000 clones, more than 90% observed once, and the top ten hold about 3%. Here the sequenced sample was peripheral blood, taken on day 0 of AZD1222 vaccination. The receptor set was obtained from an adult in good health. Both conserved end residues are part of each CDR3. D genes are given only for firm matches. Size values are once, few and many counts, or a class for expanded clones, and some rows have none.

D gene,V gene,J gene,clone size,CDR3 length,CDR3 DNA,CDR3 protein
TRBD2,TRBV2,TRBJ2-3,-,12,TGTGCCAGCAGGTCGGGAGGGCCAACGCAGTATTTT,CASRSGGPTQYF
TRBD1,TRBV6-5,TRBJ1-1,-,15,TGTGCCAGCACCAGACAGGGGTTAGTGGCCGCTGAAGCTTTCTTT,CASTRQGLVAAEAFF
TRBD1,TRBV9,TRBJ2-3,-,14,TGTGCCAGCAGCGGGACAGGGCACACAGATACGCAGTATTTT,CASSGTGHTDTQYF
-,TRBV2,TRBJ2-1,-,12,TGTGCCAGCTCTTGGCTAGAACCTGAGCAGTTCTTC,CASSWLEPEQFF
-,TRBV5-1,TRBJ1-3,-,15,TGCGCCAGCAGCTTAGGAGGGCTTTCTGGAAACACCATATATTTT,CASSLGGLSGNTIYF
TRBD1,TRBV5-1,TRBJ1-5,-,14,TGCGCCAGCAGACGGGACAGTAGCAATCAGCCCCAGCATTTT,CASRRDSSNQPQHF
TRBD1,TRBV2,TRBJ1-2,-,15,TGTGCCAGCAGTCGACCGGGACAGAGTAACTATGGCTACACCTTC,CASSRPGQSNYGYTF
-,TRBV30,TRBJ1-5,-,13,TGTGCCTGGAGTTTACAGAGCAATCAGCCCCAGCATTTT,CAWSLQSNQPQHF
-,TRBV6-5,TRBJ2-7,-,12,TGTGCCAGCAACGGCCTCTCCTACGAGCAGTACTTC,CASNGLSYEQYF
-,TRBV18,TRBJ2-1,-,15,TGTGCCAGCTCACCATCCGGGACCGCCCACAATGAGCAGTTCTTC,CASSPSGTAHNEQFF
TRBD2,TRBV2,TRBJ2-7,once,16,TGTGCCAGCAGGAGACACACTAGCGGCCCCACCTACGAGCAGTACTTC,CASRRHTSGPTYEQYF
-,TRBV6-5,TRBJ1-2,-,12,TGTGCCAGCAGCAGACATGGCGAGGGCTACACCTTC,CASSRHGEGYTF
-,TRBV19,TRBJ1-4,-,16,TGTGCCAGTAGTATAATTGGGAACAGAATTAATGAAAAACTGTTTTTT,CASSIIGNRINEKLFF
TRBD1,TRBV20-1,TRBJ2-7,once,13,TGCAGTGCTAGTGGGGACAGGGAGTACGAGCAGTACTTC,CSASGDREYEQYF
TRBD2,TRBV7-9,TRBJ2-3,-,17,TGTGCCAGCAGCTCGAGCCGACTTGTGGGAGGGCTCTATACGCAGTATTTT,CASSSSRLVGGLYTQYF
-,TRBV6-5,TRBJ2-4,-,15,TGTGCCTCAGGCGGGGCGGCCGGAGCCAAAAACATTCAGTACTTC,CASGGAAGAKNIQYF
-,TRBV4-1,TRBJ2-7,-,14,TGCGCCAGCAGCCAAGGGGCAGGGGACCGTGAGCAGTACTTC,CASSQGAGDREQYF
-,TRBV5-1,TRBJ1-1,-,14,TGCGCCAGCAGCTTGGCGGGAGGGTCCACTGAAGCTTTCTTT,CASSLAGGSTEAFF
-,TRBV12-5,TRBJ1-1,-,14,TGTGCTAGTGGTTTGGTATCCGGGAGGACTGAAGCTTTCTTT,CASGLVSGRTEAFF
TRBD1,TRBV29-1,TRBJ1-3,-,14,TGCAGCGTCCTTGACAGGGCCGGAGGAAACACCATATATTTT,CSVLDRAGGNTIYF
-,TRBV29-1,TRBJ2-1,-,13,TGCAGCGTTCAAGAGGTGGGCAGGAATGAGCAGTTCTTC,CSVQEVGRNEQFF
-,TRBV7-9,TRBJ2-7,-,15,TGTGCCAGCAGCTTAGAGGTGGCCCCCCCCAACGAGCAGTACTTC,CASSLEVAPPNEQYF
TRBD1,TRBV10-3,TRBJ1-1,-,12,TGTGCCATCAGAGGAGACAGGGGGCCGTCTTTCTTT,CAIRGDRGPSFF
-,TRBV12-5,TRBJ1-1,-,13,TGTGCTAGTGGTTTCGACGGACCCACTGAAGCTTTCTTT,CASGFDGPTEAFF
-,TRBV27,TRBJ2-1,-,16,TGTGCCAGCAGTTCCGCGGTCGGGTTAACCTACAATGAGCAGTTCTTC,CASSSAVGLTYNEQFF
TRBD2,TRBV18,TRBJ2-1,-,17,TGTGCCAGCTCGGCTTTACTAGCGGCCTACGGCTACAATGAGCAGTTCTTC,CASSALLAAYGYNEQFF
-,TRBV6-1,TRBJ1-1,-,15,TGTGCCAGCAGTGAAAGGGCAGAAATGAACACTGAAGCTTTCTTT,CASSERAEMNTEAFF
-,TRBV5-8,TRBJ2-3,-,15,TGTGCCAGCAGCCCGGGGGTTGGGAACACAGATACGCAGTATTTT,CASSPGVGNTDTQYF
-,TRBV5-1,TRBJ1-4,-,15,TGCGCCAGCAGCCCCGAGGGGGGACATAATGAAAAACTGTTTTTT,CASSPEGGHNEKLFF
TRBD2,TRBV19,TRBJ2-7,once,14,TGTGCCAGTAGTGATAGCGGGAGCGGGTACGAGCAGTACTTC,CASSDSGSGYEQYF
-,TRBV7-9,TRBJ1-3,-,15,TGTGCCAGCAGCTTAGCGCAGCCGTTCGGAAACACCATATATTTT,CASSLAQPFGNTIYF
-,TRBV7-2,TRBJ1-5,-,15,TGTGCCAGCAGCTTTGGGAACAGGGTAGATCAGCCCCAGCATTTT,CASSFGNRVDQPQHF
-,TRBV6-1,TRBJ1-5,once,15,TGTGCCAGCAGTGAAAACCCACAGACAAATCAGCCCCAGCATTTT,CASSENPQTNQPQHF
TRBD1,TRBV30,TRBJ2-1,-,16,TGTGCCTGGAGATTACACGGGACAGGGGCTGGGAATGAGCAGTTCTTC,CAWRLHGTGAGNEQFF
-,TRBV7-9,TRBJ1-4,-,16,TGTGCCAGCAGCTTAGACGGGCTCCCGACTAATGAAAAACTGTTTTTT,CASSLDGLPTNEKLFF
-,TRBV10-3,TRBJ1-5,-,12,TGTGCCAGCCGGGCGGGGAATCAGCCCCAGCATTTT,CASRAGNQPQHF
-,TRBV4-2,TRBJ2-1,few,18,TGTGCCAGCAGCCAAGAGGTATCGCGGGGTGGCCATTTAGATGAGCAGTTCTTC,CASSQEVSRGGHLDEQFF
-,TRBV19,TRBJ1-5,-,16,TGTGCCAGTAGTATAAGACTTGGGCAGGGCGGACAGCCCCAGCATTTT,CASSIRLGQGGQPQHF
-,TRBV3-1/TRBV3-2,TRBJ1-3,once,14,TGTGCCAGCAGCCAAGGCGGCTCTGGAAACACCATATATTTT,CASSQGGSGNTIYF
-,TRBV24-1,TRBJ2-2,few,15,TGTGCCACCAGTGATGGTGGACTGTACACCGGGGAGCTGTTTTTT,CATSDGGLYTGELFF
-,TRBV2,TRBJ1-2,-,13,TGTGCCAGCAGTGAGGGGGTTGGCTATGGCTACACCTTC,CASSEGVGYGYTF
TRBD2,TRBV6-5,TRBJ2-7,-,16,TGTGCCAGCAGTTACTACACTAGCGCAAGCTCCTACGAGCAGTACTTC,CASSYYTSASSYEQYF
TRBD1,TRBV18,TRBJ1-1,-,16,TGTGCCAGCTCACCCCCTGCCACAGGGGGGAACACTGAAGCTTTCTTT,CASSPPATGGNTEAFF
TRBD1,TRBV5-5,TRBJ1-5,-,13,TGTGCCAGCAGCTTGGGACAGGGGCAGCCCCAGCATTTT,CASSLGQGQPQHF
-,TRBV28,TRBJ1-2,once,13,TGTGCCAGCAGCTTGGACACTAACTATGGCTACACCTTC,CASSLDTNYGYTF
TRBD2,TRBV27,TRBJ2-7,-,16,TGTGCCAGCAGTTTGAGTGGAACTAGCGGGGCCTACGAGCAGTACTTC,CASSLSGTSGAYEQYF
-,TRBV2,TRBJ2-3,-,14,TGTGCCAGCAGCCTTCCCCGGGGGACAGATACGCAGTATTTT,CASSLPRGTDTQYF
-,TRBV10-3,TRBJ1-1,-,14,TGTGCCATCAAGAGGGCCGAGTCCAACACTGAAGCTTTCTTT,CAIKRAESNTEAFF
TRBD1,TRBV12-3/TRBV12-4,TRBJ1-1,-,13,TGTGCCAGCAGCCTGGACAGGGACACTGAAGCTTTCTTT,CASSLDRDTEAFF
-,TRBV19,TRBJ2-7,-,14,TGTGCCAGCTCTAGTGGGCAAACAGGATACGAGCAGTACTTC,CASSSGQTGYEQYF
TRBD1,TRBV9,TRBJ1-1,-,15,TGTGCCAGCAGCCCCGCCGGGACAGGGTACGGTGAAGCTTTCTTT,CASSPAGTGYGEAFF
-,TRBV29-1,TRBJ2-1,-,13,TGCAGCGTTGGTGGGAGGCTCTACAATGAGCAGTTCTTC,CSVGGRLYNEQFF
-,TRBV18,TRBJ1-6,-,14,TGTGCCAGCTCACCGAACATTGATAATTCACCCCTCCACTTT,CASSPNIDNSPLHF
TRBD1,TRBV6-2/TRBV6-3,TRBJ1-5,-,20,TGTGCCAGCAGTTTACAGGGTAGGTTGGACAGGGGGTTAAGAAATCAGCCCCAGCATTTT,CASSLQGRLDRGLRNQPQHF
TRBD1,TRBV3-1/TRBV3-2,TRBJ1-6,-,16,TGTGCCAGCAGCCAAACAGGGGGGGCCTATAATTCACCCCTCCACTTT,CASSQTGGAYNSPLHF